This T cell receptor beta chain was recovered during a study of blood T cell repertoires in COVID-19. On the study more broadly: The United States, Italy and Spain provided the acute and convalescent COVID-19 samples. From T cells, B-cell-depleted T cells, or PBMCs came the material, which was cDNA or gDNA.

This CDR3 has 14 amino acids. V dropped 1 base and J dropped 4 bases, with 7 bases sitting between them. Germline V CDR1 and CDR2: MGHRA, YSYEKL. In the study's own analysis: Amplification with reference gene primers provided the estimates of nucleated cell counts. Produced via immunoSEQ multiplex PCR; TCRdb's table is partial and in-frame only. The V and J calls and clone size are taken from that table; D and trimming were inferred from the DNA. The data hold under 350,000 clones, with 75% to 90% observed a single time. Sequencing used peripheral blood. This chain links TRBV4-1 with TRBJ1-4, with D unresolved. The clonotype was recovered from a man between 40 and 49 years old with acute or convalescent COVID-19. This CDR3 is CASSQGTFNEKLFF. The CDR3 DNA is TGCGCCAGCAGCCAAGGGACTTTTAATGAAAAACTGTTTTTT.